The entry below describes one T cell receptor (beta chain). The length of the CDR3 is 15 residues. Trimming cost V 4 bases and J 6 bases, with 15 bases left between them. Germline loops: CDR1 MNHEY, CDR2 SVGEGT. TCR beta CDR3 amplification used RNA transcripts. HTBI primers served in a first-round RT-PCR, which a second-round multiplex PCR followed. TCRdb reprocessed the multiplex PCR reads with MiXCR, giving one entry per CDR3 protein. The sample gives hundreds of thousands of distinct CDR3 sequences, about a fifth of which show up once; more than 5.5% is in the top ten. The record originates from a study of Graves' ophthalmopathy and Graves' hyperthyroidism. The authors enrolled newly diagnosed hyperthyroidism patients aged 18 to 65 with under 2 months' duration.

The TCR comes from a woman between 18 and 30 years old with stable Graves' hyperthyroidism. Some clones in this sample may be carry-over from other donors' samples. This sequence joins TRBV6-2 or TRBV6-3 and TRBJ2-2, with D possibly TRBD1 on 6 matching bases. The sample taken for sequencing was peripheral blood. The CDR3 sequence: CASSSSTGFPGELFF. In DNA form, the CDR3 reads TGTGCCAGCAGTTCCTCCACAGGGTTCCCCGGGGAGCTGTTTTTT.